These 7 T cell receptor beta chains share one sample of origin, sequenced in a study of OX40 agonist ivuxolimab in advanced cancers. TCRdb keeps only in-frame clones here, not all; method: immunoSEQ multiplex PCR. The table shows about 57,000 clones, with 85% to 95% occurring only once. The material sequenced was CD4+ or CD8+ T cells sorted from blood, taken in a trial of the OX40 agonist ivuxolimab. These receptor sequences come from an adult with an advanced solid tumor such as melanoma, head and neck, liver or kidney cancer.

The chain recombines TRBV27 with TRBJ2-1; either TRBD1 or TRBD2 may fit D (7 bases each). The CDR3 runs to 16 residues. The V gene's germline CDR1 is MNHEY and CDR2 SMNVEV (reference sequence). Trimming stripped 5 bases from V and 4 bases from J, with 18 bases between. The CDR3 region is CASSPLGGDSYNEQFF. CDR3 bases: TGTGCCAGCAGTCCTTTAGGGGGGGACAGTTACAATGAGCAGTTCTTC.

Written as DNA, the CDR3 is TGTGCCAGCAGTGATGGGAGTTCCTACAATGAGCAGTTCTTC. This codes for CASSDGSSYNEQFF. This sequence joins TRBV6-1 and TRBJ2-1; D might be TRBD2 (5 bases). This CDR3 contains 14 residues. Germline-derived CDR1 and CDR2 are MNHNS and SASEGT. Trimming took off 3 bases at V and 1 base at J, with 7 bases between the two ends.

This clone was seen only once. The chain is built from TRBV15 and TRBJ1-4, with TRBD1 matching 7 bases. With 9 bases clipped from V and 4 bases from J, the junction kept 8 bases outside the gene matches. The CDR3 is made up of 14 amino acids. The germline V gene has CDR1 LNHNV and CDR2 YYDKDF (reference sequence). The CDR3 sequence: CATSKTGLNEKLFF. The CDR3 nucleotides are TGTGCCACTTCCAAGACAGGGCTTAATGAAAAACTGTTTTTT.

The chain has TRBV15 and TRBJ2-1, with 10 bases fitting TRBD2. With V trimmed by 5 bases and J by 3 bases, 1 base remained unmatched. The CDR3 spans 14 residues. Germline-derived CDR1 and CDR2 are LNHNV and YYDKDF (reference sequence). This CDR3 is CATSASGSYNEQFF. The CDR3 coding sequence is TGTGCCACCAGCGCTAGCGGGAGCTACAATGAGCAGTTCTTC.

The chain links TRBV19 to TRBJ2-7, with 8 bases fitting TRBD1. Germline V CDR1 and CDR2: LNHDA, SQIVND (reference sequence). The CDR3 loop spans 14 amino acids. The V gene end was trimmed by 5 bases and the J gene end by 0 bases; junction bases not matched to a gene: 3. DNA of the CDR3: TGTGCCAGTAGTCTCGGACAGGGCTCCTACGAGCAGTACTTC. Encoded protein: CASSLGQGSYEQYF. The complete variable domain, with remaining parts taken from reference TRBV19 and TRBJ2-7, reads DGGITQSPKYLFRKEGQNVTLSCEQNLNHDAMYWYRQDPGQGLRLIYYSQIVNDFQKGDIAEGYSVSREKKESFPLTVTSAQKNPTAFYLCASSLGQGSYEQYFGPGTRLTVT.

The chain links TRBV19 to TRBJ1-2; TRBD1 matches 7 bases. The germline gives CDR1 LNHDA, CDR2 SQIVND (reference sequence). J was trimmed by 3 bases and V by 5 bases; bases with no gene match: 15. The CDR3 is 17 residues long. The CDR3 spells CASSPGTVQPGYYGYTF. Written as DNA, the CDR3 is TGTGCCAGTAGTCCGGGGACAGTCCAACCGGGGTACTATGGCTACACCTTC.

The chain carries TRBV2 and TRBJ2-2; 8 bases match TRBD2. Germline loops: CDR1 SNHLY, CDR2 FYNNEI. The CDR3 is 18 residues long. The trim removed 7 bases at V and 3 bases at J, leaving 16 bases unmatched. CDR3 coding DNA: TGTGCCAGCACCACAAGTCGGGGGAGCGGGAGTTACACCGGGGAGCTGTTTTTT. Amino acids: CASTTSRGSGSYTGELFF.